These 11 T cell receptor beta chains were sequenced from one sample in a study of blood T cell repertoires in COVID-19. Clones were sequenced by immunoSEQ multiplex PCR, and TCRdb holds only the in-frame ones, with some missing. The sample holds about 130,000 clones, around 88% seen once. Sequences were obtained from peripheral blood. Every receptor here comes from a man aged 45-65 years with active or convalescent COVID-19.

The V and J genes are TRBV5-1 and TRBJ2-3; TRBD2 agrees at 12 bases. Germline V gene lookup returns CDR1 SGHRS and CDR2 YFSETQ. The V and J ends lost 4 bases and 3 bases, in that order; junction bases with no gene match: 3. This CDR3 has 15 amino acids. The CDR3 region has the DNA TGCGCCAGCAGCCCGACTAGCGGGGGTACAGATACGCAGTATTTT. Protein product: CASSPTSGGTDTQYF.

This clone was seen a single time. The J gene is TRBJ2-3, the V gene TRBV27; the match to TRBD1 covers 7 bases. V was clipped by 5 bases and J by 4 bases; unmatched bases: 9. The V gene's germline CDR1 is MNHEY and CDR2 SMNVEV (reference sequence). The length of the CDR3 is 15 residues. CDR3 in amino acids: CASSDPRGWADTQYF. The CDR3 DNA sequence: TGTGCCAGCAGTGACCCCAGGGGGTGGGCAGATACGCAGTATTTT.

The V and J genes are TRBV5-5 and TRBJ1-2, with 12 bases lining up with TRBD1. V lost 2 bases and J lost 8; bases outside the gene matches: 7. The CDR3 covers 15 residues. CDR1 is SGHKS, CDR2 YYEKEE, per germline (reference sequence). CDR3 sequence (DNA): TGTGCCAGCAGCTTAACGGGACAGGGGGCGAACGGCTACACCTTC. Translation: CASSLTGQGANGYTF. The full variable domain, completed using reference TRBV5-5 and TRBJ1-2, is DAGVTQSPTHLIKTRGQQVTLRCSPISGHKSVSWYQQVLGQGPQFIFQYYEKEERGRGNFPDRFSARQFPNYSSELNVNALLLGDSALYLCASSLTGQGANGYTFGSGTRLTVV.

The CDR3 DNA follows: TGTGCCAGTAGTACGCTGACAGGGTCCCCCTACAATGAGCAGTTCTTC. This codes for CASSTLTGSPYNEQFF. The rearrangement joins TRBV19 to TRBJ2-1, with 7 bases aligning to TRBD1. Germline V gene sequence: CDR1 LNHDA, CDR2 SQIVND (reference sequence). The CDR3 consists of 16 residues. Germline trimming cut 4 bases from V and 2 bases from J; bases unmatched to any gene: 8.

V usage is TRBV19 and J usage is TRBJ1-1; 10 nucleotides match TRBD1. The CDR3 covers 15 residues. Germline V gene data show CDR1 as LNHDA and CDR2 as SQIVND (reference sequence). With 9 bases clipped from V and 5 bases from J, the junction kept 12 bases outside the gene matches. As DNA, the CDR3 is TGTGCCAGCACACAGGACAGGGGGTGGAGGACTGAAGCTTTCTTT. Amino acids: CASTQDRGWRTEAFF. The complete variable domain, with remaining parts taken from reference TRBV19 and TRBJ1-1, reads DGGITQSPKYLFRKEGQNVTLSCEQNLNHDAMYWYRQDPGQGLRLIYYSQIVNDFQKGDIAEGYSVSREKKESFPLTVTSAQKNPTAFYLCASTQDRGWRTEAFFGQGTRLTVV.

This chain's CDR3 is CASSFLGGATAFF. CDR3 nucleotides: TGTGCCAGTAGTTTCTTAGGGGGCGCGACGGCTTTCTTT. The chain has TRBV19 and TRBJ1-1; TRBD1 agrees at 7 bases. Trimming cost V 5 bases and J 11 bases; bases outside gene matches: 11. Germline CDR1 and CDR2: LNHDA and SQIVND (reference sequence). The CDR3 extends over 13 amino acids. Full variable domain (missing parts from reference TRBV19 and TRBJ1-1): DGGITQSPKYLFRKEGQNVTLSCEQNLNHDAMYWYRQDPGQGLRLIYYSQIVNDFQKGDIAEGYSVSREKKESFPLTVTSAQKNPTAFYLCASSFLGGATAFFGQGTRLTVV.

DNA for the CDR3: TGTGCCAGCAGCTTGCGGACAGGGGGCGAGCAGTACTTC. Its translation is CASSLRTGGEQYF. The rearrangement joins TRBV5-4 to TRBJ2-7; TRBD1 matches 10 bases. Germline V gene sequence: CDR1 SGHNT, CDR2 YYREEE (reference sequence). This CDR3 is 13 amino acids long. Trimming took 1 base from V and 6 from J; bases not matched to a gene: 1.

The rearrangement uses TRBV6-2 or TRBV6-3 and TRBJ2-7, with D perhaps matching TRBD1 (5 bases). Looked up from germline, CDR1 is MNHEY and CDR2 is SVGEGT. The CDR3 consists of 14 residues. Deletions cut 4 bases from V and 2 bases from J, with 12 bases between. CDR3 amino acids: CASSSLTVTYEQYF. For the CDR3, the DNA is TGTGCCAGCAGTTCGCTGACAGTAACCTACGAGCAGTACTTC.

In this sample, this clone turned up many times. The chain has TRBV27 and TRBJ2-7; 8 bases are a match to TRBD2. Per the germline V gene, CDR1 is MNHEY and CDR2 is SMNVEV (reference sequence). The CDR3 extends over 15 amino acids. V gave up 4 bases and J gave up 3 bases; unmatched junction bases: 8. The CDR3 DNA sequence: TGTGCCAGCAGTTCCCAGAGCGGGAGCCTCTACGAGCAGTACTTC. This encodes CASSSQSGSLYEQYF.

The rearrangement joins TRBV3-1 (or the pseudogene TRBV3-2) to TRBJ1-6; possible D gene TRBD1, 6 bases. The CDR3 length is 17 residues. V lost 2 bases and J lost 0, with 11 bases in between. CDR1 is LGHDT, CDR2 YNNKEL, per germline (reference sequence). The CDR3 sequence: CASSQFLGASYNSPLHF. CDR3 coding DNA: TGTGCCAGCAGCCAATTTTTGGGGGCCTCCTATAATTCACCCCTCCACTTT.

CDR3 sequence (DNA): TGTGCCAGCAGGAATCAGGGGGCCGGGGAGCTGTTTTTT. Protein product: CASRNQGAGELFF. The V call is TRBV25-1, the J call TRBJ2-2; TRBD1 aligns across 7 bases. Unmatched junction bases numbered 4, after V lost 6 bases and J lost 6 bases. This CDR3 spans 13 amino acids. In germline, CDR1 is MGHDK, CDR2 SYGVNS.